This TCR beta chain was sequenced during a study of blood T cell repertoires in COVID-19 (dated by TCRdb to the early 2020s). Background on the whole study: Samples from collaborators originated in the United States, Italy and Spain and spanned both the acute and convalescent phases of COVID-19. The prospective study material was composed of cDNA or gDNA derived from T cells, B-cell-depleted T cells, or PBMCs. Subjects who had been exposed to COVID-19, were actively infected with it, or had recovered from it provided the deeply sampled blood TCRbeta repertoires that made up the dataset. The repertoires were released in a freely available public database intended as a resource for research on the immune response to SARS-CoV-2. Samples came from the ongoing ImmuneRACE study (first 160 participants) plus 1,254 subjects from 6 global collaborators. Nearly every sample came with metadata listing a de-identified subject ID, COVID-19 status, age in years and sex. Where available, HLA class I and class II types were obtained from metadata supplied by the sample provider rather than from assay-based typing.

Broader findings and caveats from the paper: The amount of clinical and demographic metadata varied by source and participant and was provided uncurated.

The CDR3 spans 17 residues, from the cysteine through the phenylalanine. CDR3 DNA only is kept here, 51 bases in frame from base 1. V is pruned by 3 bases and J by 0 bases, leaving 6 bases of the junction without a gene match. The germline V gene (reference sequence) sets CDR1 to LNHDA and CDR2 to SQIVND. TCRbeta CDR3 regions were amplified from genomic DNA using the immunoSEQ Assay, a bias-controlled multiplex PCR. The published analysis was carried out like this. Within the assay, amplification of reference gene primers was used to estimate how many nucleated cells each sample contained. Sequence reads were collapsed and filtered to measure the absolute abundance of every unique TCRbeta CDR3 rearrangement. For each sample, productive Simpson clonality was calculated as the square root of Simpson's diversity index over productive rearrangements. In TCRdb, the immuneACCESS table is reduced to in-frame sequences with V and J assigned. These tables do not hold every clone; where another copy was compared, an unresolved V gene accounts for under half, and the others remain unexplained. Clone size and V and J calls were adopted from that table, with D and trimming inferred from the DNA. This sample lists fewer than 300,000 clones; roughly 90% were detected once. Jointly, the top ten make up 2% to 2.5% of the sample.

Notes on this clone: Its antigen specificity is not known. Base qualities are missing; no much larger clone stands one base away.

One collaborating source in Seattle enrolled patients during active infection and followed them longitudinally through the course of disease. Collaborating institutions collected whole blood in K2EDTA tubes following their own protocols. For TCRbeta analysis, collaborator samples were shipped as frozen whole blood, as isolated PBMCs, or as DNA extracted from either sample type. The chain employs TRBV19 and TRBJ2-4; TRBD1 aligns with 9 central bases. The sequencing sample was made of peripheral blood. The origin of this receptor is a woman aged 25 to 39 with COVID-19, enrolled during active disease. In nucleotides, the sequence is TGTGCCAGTAGTATGCGGGGGACAGGGCTAGCCAAAAACATTCAGTACTTC. Protein translation: CASSMRGTGLAKNIQYF.